Described below is a single T cell receptor beta chain sequence and its context. The antigen it binds to is not known. No per-base quality is available; no much larger clone lies one base away. This entry comes from a study of blood T cell repertoires in COVID-19 (TCRdb year 2020). As for the study more broadly: Samples covering the acute and convalescent phases of COVID-19 were provided by collaborators in the United States, Italy and Spain. HLA class I and class II types, where available, came from metadata supplied by the sample provider rather than from assay-based typing. The sample metadata nearly always contained a de-identified subject ID, COVID-19 status, age in years and sex. Subjects who had been exposed to COVID-19, were actively infected with it, or had recovered from it provided the deeply sampled blood TCRbeta repertoires that made up the dataset. Samples came from the ongoing ImmuneRACE study (first 160 participants) plus 1,254 subjects from 6 global collaborators. The prospective study material was composed of cDNA or gDNA derived from T cells, B-cell-depleted T cells, or PBMCs. The repertoires were made available in a free public database intended to serve as a resource for research on the immune response to SARS-CoV-2.

Collaborating institutions collected whole blood in K2EDTA tubes following their own protocols. Collaborator samples were shipped for TCRbeta analysis as frozen whole blood, isolated PBMCs, or DNA extracted from either sample type. The immunoSEQ Assay, a bias-controlled multiplex PCR, was used to amplify TCRbeta CDR3 regions from genomic DNA. Under the source paper's analysis protocol: Within the assay, amplification of reference gene primers was used to estimate how many nucleated cells each sample contained. Sequence reads were collapsed and filtered to measure the absolute abundance of every unique TCRbeta CDR3 rearrangement. For each sample, productive Simpson clonality was calculated as the square root of Simpson's diversity index over productive rearrangements. TCRdb took over this immuneACCESS table, retaining in-frame rearrangements with V and J assigned. Such tables are incomplete; in checked studies, under half of the missing clones stem from an unresolved V gene, and the remainder is unexplained. For V, J and clone size, that table is used; D and trimming come from the DNA. Recorded for this sample are 150,000 to 200,000 clones; about 86% of them occurred a single time. 7% to 10% of the sample rests with the top ten.

What the research found in general, with its limitations: How much clinical and demographic metadata was included differed by source and by participant, and the metadata was provided uncurated.

From the cysteine through the phenylalanine, the CDR3 covers 15 amino acids. Only CDR3 DNA remains: 45 bases, in frame from the first base. CDR1 and CDR2 (SNHLY, FYNNEI) derive from the germline V gene. Germline trimming: 4 bases from V, 7 bases from J; junction bases outside gene matches: 9. The chain is made from TRBV2 and TRBJ1-4, and 7 junction bases match TRBD1. The sequenced sample consisted of peripheral blood. This TCR derives from a man aged 45-65 years with active or convalescent COVID-19. CDR3 sequence: CASSGDSQVSEKLFF. The nucleotide sequence is TGTGCCAGCAGTGGGGACAGTCAAGTTAGTGAAAAACTGTTTTTT.